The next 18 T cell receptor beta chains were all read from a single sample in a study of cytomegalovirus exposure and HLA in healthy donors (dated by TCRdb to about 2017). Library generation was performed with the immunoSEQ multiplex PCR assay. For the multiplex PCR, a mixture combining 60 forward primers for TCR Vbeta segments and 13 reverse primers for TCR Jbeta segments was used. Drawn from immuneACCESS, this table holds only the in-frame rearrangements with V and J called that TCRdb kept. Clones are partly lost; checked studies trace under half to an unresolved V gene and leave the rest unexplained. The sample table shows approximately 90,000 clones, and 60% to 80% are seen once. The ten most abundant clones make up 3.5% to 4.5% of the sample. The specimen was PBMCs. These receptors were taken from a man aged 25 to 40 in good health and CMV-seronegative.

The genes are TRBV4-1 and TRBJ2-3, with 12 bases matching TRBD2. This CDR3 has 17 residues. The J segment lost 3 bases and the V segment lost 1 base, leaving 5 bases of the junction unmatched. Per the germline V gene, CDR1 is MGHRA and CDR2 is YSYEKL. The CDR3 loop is CASSQGSLAGGTDTQYF. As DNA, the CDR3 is TGCGCCAGCAGCCAAGGAAGCCTAGCGGGGGGGACAGATACGCAGTATTTT.

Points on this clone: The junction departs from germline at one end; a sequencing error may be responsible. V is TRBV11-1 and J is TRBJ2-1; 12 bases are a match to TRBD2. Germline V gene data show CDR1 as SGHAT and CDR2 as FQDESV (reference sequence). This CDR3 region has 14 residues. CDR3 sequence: CASSLAGGYGEQFF. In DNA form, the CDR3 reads TGTGCCAGCAGCCTAGCGGGAGGGTATGGTGAGCAGTTCTTC.

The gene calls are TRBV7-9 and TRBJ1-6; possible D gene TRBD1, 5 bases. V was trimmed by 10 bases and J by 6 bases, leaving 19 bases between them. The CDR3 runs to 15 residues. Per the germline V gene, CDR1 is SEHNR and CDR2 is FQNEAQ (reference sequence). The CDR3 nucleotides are TGTGCCACTCCGGACCACGGGGGAGGTAATTCACCCCTCCACTTT. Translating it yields CATPDHGGGNSPLHF. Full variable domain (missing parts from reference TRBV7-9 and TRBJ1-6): DTGVSQNPRHKITKRGQNVTFRCDPISEHNRLYWYRQTLGQGPEFLTYFQNEAQLEKSRLLSDRFSAERPKGSFSTLEIQRTEQGDSAMYLCATPDHGGGNSPLHFGNGTRLTVT.

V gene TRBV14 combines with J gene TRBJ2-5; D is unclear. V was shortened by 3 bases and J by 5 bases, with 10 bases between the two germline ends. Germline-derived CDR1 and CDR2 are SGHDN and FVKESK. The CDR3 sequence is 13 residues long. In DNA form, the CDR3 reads TGTGCCAGCAGCCACAGAGTCGGGGAGACCCAGTACTTC. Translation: CASSHRVGETQYF.

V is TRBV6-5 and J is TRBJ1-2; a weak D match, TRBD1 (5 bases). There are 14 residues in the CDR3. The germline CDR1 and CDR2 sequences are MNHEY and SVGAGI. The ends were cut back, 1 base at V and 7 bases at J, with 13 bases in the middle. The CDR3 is CASSYLSGAGGYTF. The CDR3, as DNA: TGTGCCAGCAGTTACTTGTCTGGGGCTGGTGGCTACACCTTC.

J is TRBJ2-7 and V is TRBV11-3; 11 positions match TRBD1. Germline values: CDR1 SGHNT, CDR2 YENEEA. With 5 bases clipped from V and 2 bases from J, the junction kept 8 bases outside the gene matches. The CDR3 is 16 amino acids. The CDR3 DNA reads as TGTGCCAGCAGCCCAGGACAGGGGGCTACCCCCTACGAGCAGTACTTC. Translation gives CASSPGQGATPYEQYF.

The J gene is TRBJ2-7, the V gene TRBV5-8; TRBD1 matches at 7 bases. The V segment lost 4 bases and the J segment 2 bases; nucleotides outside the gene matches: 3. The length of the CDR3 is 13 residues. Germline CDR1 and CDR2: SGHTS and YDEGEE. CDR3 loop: CASSPGQTYEQYF. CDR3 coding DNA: TGTGCCAGCAGCCCGGGACAGACCTACGAGCAGTACTTC.

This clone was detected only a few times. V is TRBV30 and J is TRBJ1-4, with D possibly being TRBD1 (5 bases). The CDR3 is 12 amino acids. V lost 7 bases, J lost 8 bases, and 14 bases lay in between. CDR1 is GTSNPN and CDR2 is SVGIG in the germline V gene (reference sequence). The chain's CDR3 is CASQMGREKLFF. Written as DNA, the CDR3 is TGTGCCTCCCAGATGGGGCGGGAAAAACTGTTTTTT.

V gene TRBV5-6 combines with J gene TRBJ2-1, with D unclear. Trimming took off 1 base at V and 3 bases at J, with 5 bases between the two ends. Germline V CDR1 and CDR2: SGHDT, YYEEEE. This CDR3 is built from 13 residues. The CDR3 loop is CASSLQNYNEQFF. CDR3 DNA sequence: TGTGCCAGCAGCTTGCAGAACTACAATGAGCAGTTCTTC.

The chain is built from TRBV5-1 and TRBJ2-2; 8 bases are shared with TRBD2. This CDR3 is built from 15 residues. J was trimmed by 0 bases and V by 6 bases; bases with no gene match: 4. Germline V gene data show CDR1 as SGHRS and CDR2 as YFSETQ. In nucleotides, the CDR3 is TGCGCCAGCACACTGGGACTAGCGAACACCGGGGAGCTGTTTTTT. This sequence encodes CASTLGLANTGELFF.

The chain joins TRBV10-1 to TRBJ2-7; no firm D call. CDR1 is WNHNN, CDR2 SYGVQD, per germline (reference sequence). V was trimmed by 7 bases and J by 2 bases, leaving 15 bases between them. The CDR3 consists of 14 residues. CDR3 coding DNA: TGCGCCAGCACCCTATCAAACAGAACCTACGAGCAGTACTTC. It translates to CASTLSNRTYEQYF.

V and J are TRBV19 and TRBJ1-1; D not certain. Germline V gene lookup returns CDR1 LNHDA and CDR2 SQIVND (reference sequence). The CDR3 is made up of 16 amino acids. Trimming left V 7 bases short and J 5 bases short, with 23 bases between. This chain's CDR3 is CASKVQDVGFGTEAFF. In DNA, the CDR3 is TGTGCCAGTAAGGTGCAGGATGTCGGTTTTGGGACTGAAGCTTTCTTT.

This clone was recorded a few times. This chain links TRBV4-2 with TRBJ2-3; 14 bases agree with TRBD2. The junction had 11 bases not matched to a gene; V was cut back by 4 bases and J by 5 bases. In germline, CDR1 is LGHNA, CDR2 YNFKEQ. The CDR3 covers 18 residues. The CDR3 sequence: CASSPGTSGSEARDTQYF. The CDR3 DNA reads TGTGCCAGCAGCCCTGGGACTAGCGGGAGCGAAGCAAGAGATACGCAGTATTTT.

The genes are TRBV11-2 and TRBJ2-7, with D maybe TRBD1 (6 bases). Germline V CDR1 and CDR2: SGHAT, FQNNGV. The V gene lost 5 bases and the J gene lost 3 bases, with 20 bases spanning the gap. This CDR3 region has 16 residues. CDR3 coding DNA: TGTGCCAGCAGCAAGGCTGGGGACAACCTTAACTACGAGCAGTACTTC. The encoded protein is CASSKAGDNLNYEQYF.

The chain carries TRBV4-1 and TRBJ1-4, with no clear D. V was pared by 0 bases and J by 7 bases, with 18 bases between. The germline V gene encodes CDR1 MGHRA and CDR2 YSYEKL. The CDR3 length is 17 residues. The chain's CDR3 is CASSQDSAQNLPEKLFF. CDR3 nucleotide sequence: TGCGCCAGCAGCCAAGATAGCGCGCAGAATTTACCTGAAAAACTGTTTTTT.

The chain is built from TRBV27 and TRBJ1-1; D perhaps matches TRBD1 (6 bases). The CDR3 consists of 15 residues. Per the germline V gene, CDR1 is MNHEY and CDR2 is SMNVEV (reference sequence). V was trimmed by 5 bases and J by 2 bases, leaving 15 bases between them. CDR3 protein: CASSGFQGSNTEAFF. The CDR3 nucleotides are TGTGCCAGCAGTGGCTTCCAGGGGTCTAACACTGAAGCTTTCTTT.

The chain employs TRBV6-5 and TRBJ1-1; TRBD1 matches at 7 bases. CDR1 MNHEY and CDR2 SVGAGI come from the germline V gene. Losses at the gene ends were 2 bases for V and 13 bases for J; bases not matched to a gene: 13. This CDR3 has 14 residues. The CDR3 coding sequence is TGTGCCAGCAGTTACGACCGAAGAGGGGCAGGGGGTTTCTTT. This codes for CASSYDRRGAGGFF.

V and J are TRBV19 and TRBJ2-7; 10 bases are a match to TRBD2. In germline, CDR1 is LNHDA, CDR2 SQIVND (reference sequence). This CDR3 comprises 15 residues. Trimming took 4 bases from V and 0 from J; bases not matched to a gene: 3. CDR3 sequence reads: CASSRTSGLSYEQYF. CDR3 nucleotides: TGTGCCAGTAGTAGGACTAGCGGACTCTCCTACGAGCAGTACTTC.